These 14 T cell receptor beta chains share one sample of origin, sequenced in a study of regulatory T cells in long-lasting Graves disease. As for time point: persistent/refractory GD, antithyroid drugs over 5 years with positive TRAb. Preparation of the TCR library used RNA extracted from PBMCs. Construction of TCR beta libraries relied on iRepertoire HTBI primers and on Arm-PCR targeting CDR3 regions. TCRdb passed the multiplex PCR reads through MiXCR, listing each CDR3 protein once. The sample includes roughly 450,000 distinct CDR3 sequences, around a fifth of them seen just once. The sequenced sample was peripheral blood mononuclear cells (PBMCs), obtained when the disease was refractory, from a patient treated with antithyroid drugs. The receptors derive from a female donor with Graves disease.

This chain connects TRBV7-2 to TRBJ2-7; D is unresolved. Germline CDR1 and CDR2: SGHTA and FQGNSA. The CDR3 has 11 residues. The V end was cut by 5 bases, the J end by 7 bases, with 9 bases between. The CDR3 protein is CASSPLTEQYF. In DNA, the CDR3 is TGTGCCAGCAGCCCATTGACGGAGCAGTACTTC.

This clonotype was detected only once. A read error is likely here: a far larger clone is one base away. The conserved closing phenylalanine or tryptophan is absent in this CDR3, likely reflecting a read error. This chain uses TRBV28 with TRBJ2-7, with 10 bases that match TRBD1. The CDR3 runs 13 residues. Germline values: CDR1 MDHEN, CDR2 SYDVKM. Unmatched junction bases numbered 1, after V lost 6 bases and J lost 2 bases. The CDR3 nucleotides read TGTGCCAGCAGGGGGACAGGGGCCTACGAGCAGTACTCC. Amino acid sequence: CASRGTGAYEQYS.

The chain has TRBV10-3 and TRBJ1-1; D possibly corresponds to TRBD1 (6 bases). Trimming removed 4 bases at V and 1 base at J, with 7 bases between. This CDR3 is built from 13 residues. From germline, CDR1 is ENHRY and CDR2 SYGVKD. As DNA, the CDR3 is TGTGCCATCAGTGCACAGGGGAACACTGAAGCTTTCTTT. Residues: CAISAQGNTEAFF.

This clonotype showed up many times. The V gene is TRBV6-1, the J gene TRBJ2-2; the D gene is possibly TRBD2 (6 bases). There are 16 residues in the CDR3. Between the trimmed V and J ends, which lost 6 bases and 0 bases, there was a span of 14 bases. From germline, CDR1 is MNHNS and CDR2 SASEGT. CDR3 in amino acids: CASRPVTRSNTGELFF. The CDR3 region has the DNA TGTGCCAGCAGACCTGTGACTAGATCGAACACCGGGGAGCTGTTTTTT.

This clonotype was detected ten times or more. The chain carries TRBV29-1 and TRBJ1-2; no clear D. The CDR3 runs 13 residues. Germline V lookup: CDR1 SQVTM, CDR2 ANQGSEA. V shed 4 bases and J shed 7 bases, with 16 bases lying between them. DNA for the CDR3: TGCAGCGTTGGGGGAATTGGCTTGGGTGGCTACACCTTC. The encoded protein is CSVGGIGLGGYTF.

This clonotype appeared many times. V and J are TRBV27 and TRBJ2-7; TRBD2 matches 7 bases. The CDR3 length is 14 residues. The V gene's germline CDR1 is MNHEY and CDR2 SMNVEV (reference sequence). The junction had 5 bases not matched to a gene; V was cut back by 3 bases and J by 3 bases. The CDR3 protein is CASSFSTSHYEQYF. CDR3 in DNA: TGTGCCAGCAGTTTCTCGACTAGCCACTACGAGCAGTACTTC.

This chain links TRBV11-3 with TRBJ1-1; TRBD1 agrees at 8 bases. The CDR3 spans 18 residues. Germline V CDR1 and CDR2: SGHNT, YENEEA. After removal of 4 bases from V and 0 bases from J, the junction contained 13 bases not matched to a gene. In DNA, the CDR3 is TGTGCCAGCAGCTCAGAGGCCGGGACAGGAACCATGAACACTGAAGCTTTCTTT. It is translated as CASSSEAGTGTMNTEAFF.

This clonotype showed up many times. The rearrangement uses TRBV2 and TRBJ1-6, with D maybe TRBD1 (5 bases). The V and J ends lost 2 bases and 9 bases respectively, with 14 bases between them. The length of the CDR3 is 15 residues. Per the germline V gene, CDR1 is SNHLY and CDR2 is FYNNEI. The CDR3 loop is CASSEMRQGSSPLHF. The CDR3 DNA is TGTGCCAGCAGTGAAATGAGGCAGGGCAGTTCACCCCTCCACTTT.

This clonotype was seen at least ten times. The chain carries TRBV24-1 and TRBJ1-2; D not certain. Trimming took off 2 bases at V and 5 bases at J, with 5 bases between the two ends. The germline CDR1 and CDR2 sequences are KGHDR and SFDVKD. The CDR3 sequence is 12 residues long. CDR3 region: CATSDSRYGYTF. Here the CDR3 DNA reads TGTGCCACCAGTGATTCCAGGTATGGCTACACCTTC.

This clonotype occurred many times. This chain connects TRBV7-9 to TRBJ2-7; D gene unclear. CDR3 length: 12 residues. Germline V gene lookup returns CDR1 SEHNR and CDR2 FQNEAQ (reference sequence). Trimming took off 5 bases at V and 3 bases at J, with 8 bases between the two ends. The CDR3 coding sequence is TGTGCCAGCAGCAAGCAGAGCTACGAGCAGTACTTC. Translating gives CASSKQSYEQYF.

J is TRBJ2-2 and V is TRBV30; tentative D call: TRBD1 (6 bases). Trimming took off 7 bases at V and 7 bases at J, with 19 bases between the two ends. Germline V gene data show CDR1 as GTSNPN and CDR2 as SVGIG (reference sequence). The CDR3 sequence is 14 residues long. The CDR3 loop is CASTGRIPDGELFF. The CDR3 DNA follows: TGTGCCTCAACAGGGCGGATTCCAGACGGGGAGCTGTTTTTT.

This clonotype was recorded a few times. The chain links TRBV2 to TRBJ2-3; D is unclear. The CDR3 loop spans 13 amino acids. CDR1 is SNHLY and CDR2 is FYNNEI in the germline V gene. The ends were cut back, 3 bases at V and 0 bases at J, with 4 bases in the middle. The CDR3 loop reads CASSDRSTDTQYF. DNA for the CDR3: TGTGCCAGCAGTGATAGAAGCACAGATACGCAGTATTTT.

This clonotype occurred a few times. The rearrangement joins TRBV3-1 to TRBJ2-5; TRBD2 agrees at 12 bases. The CDR3 extends over 16 amino acids. Germline V lookup: CDR1 LGHDT, CDR2 YNNKEL (reference sequence). Losses at the gene ends were 4 bases for V and 3 bases for J; bases not matched to a gene: 6. Here the CDR3 reads CASSPISSGGEETQYF. The CDR3 DNA reads as TGTGCCAGCAGCCCTATATCTAGCGGGGGGGAAGAGACCCAGTACTTC.

V usage is TRBV30 and J usage is TRBJ2-7, with D possibly matching TRBD2 (7 bases). Trimming pared 1 base from V and 5 bases from J, leaving 12 bases between. Looked up from germline, CDR1 is GTSNPN and CDR2 is SVGIG (reference sequence). This CDR3 has 13 amino acids. CDR3 DNA: TGTGCCTGGAGTGGGGGAGGGGGACACGAGCAGTACTTC. It yields the protein CAWSGGGGHEQYF.